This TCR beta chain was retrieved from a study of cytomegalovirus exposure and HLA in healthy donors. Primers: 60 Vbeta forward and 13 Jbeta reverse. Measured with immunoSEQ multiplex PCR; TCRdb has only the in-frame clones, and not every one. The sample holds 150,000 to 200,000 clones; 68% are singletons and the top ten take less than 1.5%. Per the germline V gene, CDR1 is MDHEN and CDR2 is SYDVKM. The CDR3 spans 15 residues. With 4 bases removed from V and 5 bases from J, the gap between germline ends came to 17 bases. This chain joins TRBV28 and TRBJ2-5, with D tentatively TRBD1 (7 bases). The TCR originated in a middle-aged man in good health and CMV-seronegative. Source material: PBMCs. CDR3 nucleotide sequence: TGTGCCAGCAGTTCTAGGACAGGAGGGATCGAGACCCAGTACTTC. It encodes CASSSRTGGIETQYF.